Below, 20 T cell receptor beta chains from the same sample are listed, as sequenced in a study of post-analysis software for immune sequencing data. Whole-study findings and limits: The five TRBV segments detected at higher frequency in patients than in controls included TRBV5-6, TRBV5-1 and TRBV20-1.

These receptors have no identified antigens. TCR beta cDNA libraries had unique molecular identifiers. TCRdb independently ran MiXCR on the PCR reads; one entry per CDR3 protein. The table includes 700,000 to 800,000 distinct CDR3 sequences, roughly 30% detected once. The sequencing input was blood. All receptors come from a girl aged 10 to 17 with multiple sclerosis.

This clonotype was seen a few times. This chain joins TRBV12-3 or TRBV12-4 and TRBJ2-3, with TRBD2 identical over 8 bases. This CDR3 has 15 amino acids. With V trimmed by 6 bases and J by 7 bases, 12 bases remained unmatched. CDR3 in DNA: TGTGCCAGCAGATATAGGGCGGGGGGTCCCTATACGCAGTATTTT. Translated, it gives CASRYRAGGPYTQYF.

The CDR3 sequence: CAIRPGKDLNEQFF. CDR3 nucleotide sequence: TGTGCCATCCGACCCGGGAAAGACCTCAATGAGCAGTTCTTC. The V gene is TRBV10-3, the J gene TRBJ2-1; D is possibly TRBD2 (5 bases). The CDR3 totals 14 residues. The germline V and J ends were trimmed by 8 bases and 6 bases, with 17 bases remaining between them. Germline CDR1 and CDR2: ENHRY and SYGVKD.

The chain links TRBV12-3 or TRBV12-4 to TRBJ1-1; tentatively, D is TRBD1 (5 bases). The CDR3 is 17 residues long. The V and J ends lost 5 bases and 1 base respectively, with 20 bases between them. CDR3: CASSPYRDPSWNTEAFF. CDR3 in DNA: TGTGCCAGCAGTCCATATAGGGACCCCTCATGGAACACTGAAGCTTTCTTT.

The V call is TRBV14, the J call TRBJ2-7, with TRBD1 matching over 10 bases. The V gene end was trimmed by 4 bases and the J gene end by 5 bases; junction bases not matched to a gene: 5. CDR3 length: 14 residues. Germline-derived CDR1 and CDR2 are SGHDN and FVKESK. The CDR3: CASSRDRGIDEQYF. CDR3 coding DNA: TGTGCCAGCAGCCGGGACAGGGGTATCGACGAGCAGTACTTC.

This chain joins TRBV12-3 or TRBV12-4 and TRBJ2-3; 8 bases agree with TRBD1. V lost 3 bases, J lost 6 bases, and 11 bases stayed unmatched. The CDR3 runs to 16 residues. CDR3 region: CASSFSDRDPRDTQYF. In nucleotides, the CDR3 is TGTGCCAGCAGTTTCTCGGACAGGGATCCTAGGGATACGCAGTATTTT.

This clonotype came up many times. The V call is TRBV5-5, the J call TRBJ2-7; TRBD1 matches at 8 bases. The CDR3 is 15 amino acids. Germline CDR1 and CDR2: SGHKS and YYEKEE (reference sequence). Unmatched junction bases numbered 11, after V lost 3 bases and J lost 6 bases. The CDR3 sequence is CASSYGPGGNFEQYF. Here the CDR3 DNA reads TGTGCCAGCAGCTACGGGCCAGGGGGCAACTTCGAGCAGTACTTC.

This clonotype was detected ten times or more. The J gene is TRBJ2-1, the V gene TRBV6-5, with D tentatively TRBD1 (6 bases). V was shortened by 6 bases and J by 0 bases, with 6 bases between the two germline ends. The CDR3 is 13 amino acids. Germline V gene lookup returns CDR1 MNHEY and CDR2 SVGAGI. The CDR3 reads CASRQGSYNEQFF. CDR3 coding DNA: TGTGCCAGCAGACAGGGCTCCTACAATGAGCAGTTCTTC.

The V and J genes are TRBV2 and TRBJ2-5; 10 bases line up with TRBD2. V dropped 3 bases and J dropped 1; count of bases not matched to a gene: 17. The CDR3 totals 20 residues. Germline CDR1 is SNHLY and CDR2 is FYNNEI. The CDR3 bases are TGTGCCAGCAGTGAGACACCCGGTTGGCCTAGCGGGAGTGGCCAAGAGACCCAGTACTTC. It codes for CASSETPGWPSGSGQETQYF.

The chain recombines TRBV6-2 or TRBV6-3 with TRBJ2-4, with D possibly matching TRBD2 (5 bases). CDR3 length: 17 residues. Trimming shortened V by 5 bases and J by 9 bases, and 26 bases separated the two germline ends. CDR1 and CDR2 (germline): MNHEY, SVGEGT. Here the CDR3 reads CASSTRGFWTDKRIQYF. The CDR3, as DNA: TGTGCCAGCAGTACACGGGGATTCTGGACCGATAAACGCATTCAGTACTTC.

There are many counts of this clonotype. The gene calls are TRBV7-9 and TRBJ2-7; D ambiguous. Between the trimmed V and J ends, which lost 2 bases and 0 bases, there was a span of 5 bases. Germline-derived CDR1 and CDR2 are SEHNR and FQNEAQ (reference sequence). The CDR3 is made up of 13 amino acids. CDR3 sequence: CASSLISSYEQYF. CDR3 DNA: TGTGCCAGCAGCTTAATCAGCTCCTACGAGCAGTACTTC.

This chain links TRBV28 with TRBJ1-1; no reliable D call. Germline CDR1 MDHEN, CDR2 SYDVKM. Trimming removed 6 bases from V and 2 bases from J, with 7 bases in between. The CDR3 sequence is 12 residues long. In nucleotides, the CDR3 is TGTGCCAGCAGCCCTTTTAACACTGAAGCTTTCTTT. The encoded protein is CASSPFNTEAFF.

CDR3 DNA: TGTGCCAGCAGCAAAGTGTACAGGGGAAATAACTATGGCTACACCTTC. This encodes CASSKVYRGNNYGYTF. The chain joins TRBV21-1 to TRBJ1-2; the D segment call TRBD1 is taken from the table without a DNA check. TRBV21-1 constitutes a pseudogene. The CDR3 covers 16 residues.

A word on this clonotype: One end of the junction does not line up with germline, which may come from a read error. The J gene is TRBJ2-5, the V gene TRBV7-2; TRBD1 aligns across 7 bases. This CDR3 has 15 amino acids. Germline-derived CDR1 and CDR2 are SGHTA and FQGNSA. CDR3 in amino acids: CASSSEGDRWETQYF. CDR3 in DNA: TGCGCCAGCAGCTCCGAGGGGGACAGATGGGAGACCCAGTACTTC.

This clonotype occurred many times. The chain is built from TRBV4-1 and TRBJ1-5; no reliable D call. The CDR3 spans 12 residues. CDR1 is MGHRA, CDR2 YSYEKL, per germline. V lost 4 bases and J lost 2, with 3 bases in between. In DNA, the CDR3 is TGCGCCAGCAGCCGGGGCAATCAGCCCCAGCATTTT. It codes for CASSRGNQPQHF.

A few counts support this clonotype. This chain connects TRBV4-1 to TRBJ2-3, with D possibly TRBD2 on 5 matching bases. Germline CDR1 reads MGHRA; CDR2 reads YSYEKL. This CDR3 has 12 residues. Trimming stripped 5 bases from V and 10 bases from J, with 13 bases between. The DNA for the CDR3 is TGCGCCAGCAGCGAAACGAGGGATCCGCAGTATTTT. It is translated as CASSETRDPQYF.

The rearrangement links TRBV5-6 to TRBJ1-6; 7 bases fit TRBD1. Germline trimming cut 4 bases from V and 9 bases from J; bases unmatched to any gene: 13. There are 16 residues in the CDR3. CDR1 is SGHDT and CDR2 is YYEEEE in the germline V gene. The chain's CDR3 is CASSGRDSRTGSPLHF. Written as DNA, the CDR3 is TGTGCCAGCAGCGGCCGGGACAGCCGGACCGGTTCACCCCTCCACTTT.

The CDR3 bases are TGTGCCAGCTCACCACCGGCTTCCTACGAGCAGTACTTC. Residues: CASSPPASYEQYF. V is TRBV18 and J is TRBJ2-7; D not resolved. The CDR3 covers 13 residues. V lost 0 bases and J 1 base, leaving 4 bases between the germline ends. Germline values: CDR1 KGHSH, CDR2 LQKENI.

This clonotype appeared many times. The J gene is TRBJ2-5, the V gene TRBV20-1; 8 bases line up with TRBD2. The J segment lost 6 bases and the V segment lost 5 bases, leaving 11 bases of the junction unmatched. The CDR3 sequence is 14 residues long. Germline V gene sequence: CDR1 DFQATT, CDR2 SNEGSKA (reference sequence). Here the CDR3 reads CSAPASGSQQTQYF. CDR3 DNA: TGCAGTGCTCCGGCCAGCGGGAGTCAGCAGACCCAGTACTTC.

V is TRBV14 and J is TRBJ2-5; the D gene is possibly TRBD2 (6 bases). Deletions cut 1 base from V and 7 bases from J, with 19 bases between. CDR1 is SGHDN and CDR2 is FVKESK in the germline V gene. This CDR3 spans 16 amino acids. CDR3 DNA: TGTGCCAGCAGCCAAGGGGCGATGTGGAGGGCAAGGACCCAGTACTTC. This codes for CASSQGAMWRARTQYF. Full variable domain (outside the CDR3, taken from reference TRBV14 and TRBJ2-5): EAGVTQFPSHSVIEKGQTVTLRCDPISGHDNLYWYRRVMGKEIKFLLHFVKESKQDESGMPNNRFLAERTGGTYSTLKVQPAELEDSGVYFCASSQGAMWRARTQYFGPGTRLLVL.

This chain connects TRBV5-5 to TRBJ2-3, with TRBD2 matching 14 bases. CDR1 is SGHKS, CDR2 YYEKEE, per germline (reference sequence). This CDR3 has 19 residues. The ends lost 5 bases at V and 0 bases at J; junction bases unmatched: 11. CDR3 DNA sequence: TGTGCCAGCAGTCCAACCGGGACTAGCGGGGGCCCTAGCACAGATACGCAGTATTTT. The encoded protein is CASSPTGTSGGPSTDTQYF.